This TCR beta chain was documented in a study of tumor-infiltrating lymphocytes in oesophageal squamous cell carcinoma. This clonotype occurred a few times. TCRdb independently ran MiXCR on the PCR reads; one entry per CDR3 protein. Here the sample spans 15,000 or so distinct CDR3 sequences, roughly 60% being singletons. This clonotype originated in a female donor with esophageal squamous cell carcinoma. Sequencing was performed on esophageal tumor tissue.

The CDR3 sequence: CASSLTGNEQFF. CDR3 bases: TGTGCCAGCAGCTTGACAGGTAATGAGCAGTTCTTC. This chain joins TRBV7-3 and TRBJ2-1; maybe TRBD1 (6 bases). Germline-derived CDR1 and CDR2 are SGHTA and FQGTGA. This CDR3 comprises 12 residues. With 3 bases removed from V and 7 bases from J, the gap between germline ends came to 7 bases.